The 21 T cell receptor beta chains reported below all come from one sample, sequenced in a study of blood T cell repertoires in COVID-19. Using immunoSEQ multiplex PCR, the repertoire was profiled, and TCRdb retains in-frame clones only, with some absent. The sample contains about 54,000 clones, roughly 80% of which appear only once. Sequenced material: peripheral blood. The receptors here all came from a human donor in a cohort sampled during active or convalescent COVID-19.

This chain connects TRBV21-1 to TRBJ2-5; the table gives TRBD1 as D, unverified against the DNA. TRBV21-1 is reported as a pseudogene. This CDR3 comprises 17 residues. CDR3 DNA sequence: TGTGCCAGCAGCTCTCTCCACCGGTGCCAGGGGCAAGAGACCCAGTACTTC. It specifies CASSSLHRCQGQETQYF.

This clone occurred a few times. The CDR3 DNA follows: TGTGCCAGCAGCCAGGGACAGGGGAACACTGAAGCTTTCTTT. Translation: CASSQGQGNTEAFF. The V call is TRBV3-1 (or the pseudogene TRBV3-2), the J call TRBJ1-1; 9 bases fit TRBD1. This CDR3 has 14 amino acids. J was trimmed by 1 base and V by 3 bases; bases with no gene match: 0. From germline, CDR1 is LGHDT and CDR2 YNNKEL (reference sequence).

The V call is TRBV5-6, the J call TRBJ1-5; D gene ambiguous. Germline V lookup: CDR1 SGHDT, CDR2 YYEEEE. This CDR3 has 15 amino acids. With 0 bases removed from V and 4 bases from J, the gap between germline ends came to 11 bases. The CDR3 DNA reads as TGTGCCAGCAGCTTGGGCCAGGTGAAAAATCAGCCCCAGCATTTT. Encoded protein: CASSLGQVKNQPQHF.

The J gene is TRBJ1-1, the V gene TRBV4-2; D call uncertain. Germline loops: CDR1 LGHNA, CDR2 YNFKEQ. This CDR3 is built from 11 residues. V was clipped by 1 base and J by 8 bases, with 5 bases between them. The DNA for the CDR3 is TGTGCCAGCAGCCAAGCCTACGAAGCTTTCTTT. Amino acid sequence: CASSQAYEAFF.

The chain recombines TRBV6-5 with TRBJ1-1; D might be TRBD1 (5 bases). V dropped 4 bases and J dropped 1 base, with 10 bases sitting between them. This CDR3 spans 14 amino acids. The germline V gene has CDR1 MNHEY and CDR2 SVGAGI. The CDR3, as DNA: TGTGCCAGCAGTTCCCCCCAGGGGAACACTGAAGCTTTCTTT. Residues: CASSSPQGNTEAFF.

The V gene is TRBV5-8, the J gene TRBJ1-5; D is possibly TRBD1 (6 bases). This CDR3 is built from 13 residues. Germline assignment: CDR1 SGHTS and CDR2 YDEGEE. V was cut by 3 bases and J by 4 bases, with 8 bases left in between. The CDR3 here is CASSSQGNQPQHF. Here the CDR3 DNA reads TGTGCCAGCAGCTCGCAGGGGAATCAGCCCCAGCATTTT. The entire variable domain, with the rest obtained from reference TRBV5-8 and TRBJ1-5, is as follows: EAGVTQSPTHLIKTRGQQATLRCSPISGHTSVYWYQQALGLGLQFLLWYDEGEERNRGNFPPRFSGRQFPNYSSELNVNALELEDSALYLCASSSQGNQPQHFGDGTRLSIL.

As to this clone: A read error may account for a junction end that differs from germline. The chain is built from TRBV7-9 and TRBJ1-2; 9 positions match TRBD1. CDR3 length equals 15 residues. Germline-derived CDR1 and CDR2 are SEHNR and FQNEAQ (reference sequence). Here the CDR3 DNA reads TGTGCCAGCAGCCCGGGACAGGGTGTCGGATATGGCCACACCTTC. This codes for CASSPGQGVGYGHTF.

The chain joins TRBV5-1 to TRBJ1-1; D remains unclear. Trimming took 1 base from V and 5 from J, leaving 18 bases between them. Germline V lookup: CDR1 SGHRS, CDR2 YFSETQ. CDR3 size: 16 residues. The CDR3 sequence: CASSLSVGSSGTEAFF. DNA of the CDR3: TGCGCCAGCAGCTTGTCGGTAGGGAGCAGTGGGACTGAAGCTTTCTTT.

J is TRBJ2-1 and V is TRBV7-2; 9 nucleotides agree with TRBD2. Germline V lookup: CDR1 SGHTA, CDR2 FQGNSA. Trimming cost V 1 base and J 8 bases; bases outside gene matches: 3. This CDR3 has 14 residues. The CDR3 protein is CASSLVAGVDEQFF. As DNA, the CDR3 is TGTGCCAGCAGCTTAGTAGCGGGGGTGGATGAGCAGTTCTTC.

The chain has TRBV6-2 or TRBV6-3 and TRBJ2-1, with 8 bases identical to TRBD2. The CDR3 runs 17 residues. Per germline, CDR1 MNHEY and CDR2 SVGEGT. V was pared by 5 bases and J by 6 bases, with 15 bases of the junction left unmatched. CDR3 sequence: CASSQRTSTQLRNEQFF. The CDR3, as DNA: TGTGCCAGCAGTCAGCGGACTAGCACACAGCTACGCAATGAGCAGTTCTTC.

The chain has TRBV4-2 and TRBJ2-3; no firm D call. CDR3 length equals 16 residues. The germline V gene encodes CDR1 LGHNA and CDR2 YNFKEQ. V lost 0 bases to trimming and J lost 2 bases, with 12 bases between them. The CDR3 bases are TGTGCCAGCAGCCAAGATACCCCGGCGGTCACAGATACGCAGTATTTT. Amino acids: CASSQDTPAVTDTQYF.

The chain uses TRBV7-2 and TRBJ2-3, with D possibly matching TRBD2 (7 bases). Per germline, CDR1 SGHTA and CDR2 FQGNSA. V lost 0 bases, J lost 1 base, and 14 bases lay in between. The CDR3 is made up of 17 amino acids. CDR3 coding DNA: TGTGCCAGCAGCTTAGCCACGTGGCGGGGGCGCACAGATACGCAGTATTTT. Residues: CASSLATWRGRTDTQYF.

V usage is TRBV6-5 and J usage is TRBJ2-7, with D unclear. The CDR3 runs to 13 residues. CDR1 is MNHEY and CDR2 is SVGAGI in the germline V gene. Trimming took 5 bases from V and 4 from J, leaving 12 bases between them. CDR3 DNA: TGTGCCAGCAGTCTCCGGTACAGTTACGAGCAGTACTTC. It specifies CASSLRYSYEQYF.

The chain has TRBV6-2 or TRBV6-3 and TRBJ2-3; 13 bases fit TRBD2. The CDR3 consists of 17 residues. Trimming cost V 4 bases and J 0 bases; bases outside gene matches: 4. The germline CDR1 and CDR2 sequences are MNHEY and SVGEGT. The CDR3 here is CASSSWTSGGSTDTQYF. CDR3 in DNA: TGTGCCAGCAGTTCCTGGACTAGCGGGGGAAGCACAGATACGCAGTATTTT.

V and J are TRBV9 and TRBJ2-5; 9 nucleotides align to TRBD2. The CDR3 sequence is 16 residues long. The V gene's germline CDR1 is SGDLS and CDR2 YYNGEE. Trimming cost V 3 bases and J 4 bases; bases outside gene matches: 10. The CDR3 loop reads CASSALIAGAGETQYF. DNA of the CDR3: TGTGCCAGCAGCGCCTTAATAGCGGGGGCGGGAGAGACCCAGTACTTC.

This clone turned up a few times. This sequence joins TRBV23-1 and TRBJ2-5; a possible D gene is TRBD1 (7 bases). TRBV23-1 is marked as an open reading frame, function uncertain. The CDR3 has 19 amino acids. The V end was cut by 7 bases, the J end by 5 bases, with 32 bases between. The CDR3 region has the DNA TGCGCCAGCACCGCAGGGGGGCCCTATGAAAGGGGGCCGGGGGAGACCCAGTACTTC. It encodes CASTAGGPYERGPGETQYF.

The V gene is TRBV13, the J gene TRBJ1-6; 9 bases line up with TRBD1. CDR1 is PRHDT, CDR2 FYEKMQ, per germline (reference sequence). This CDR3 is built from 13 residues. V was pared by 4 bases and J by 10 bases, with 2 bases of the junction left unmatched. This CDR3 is CASSWTGDSPLHF. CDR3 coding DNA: TGTGCCAGCAGCTGGACAGGGGACTCACCCCTCCACTTT.

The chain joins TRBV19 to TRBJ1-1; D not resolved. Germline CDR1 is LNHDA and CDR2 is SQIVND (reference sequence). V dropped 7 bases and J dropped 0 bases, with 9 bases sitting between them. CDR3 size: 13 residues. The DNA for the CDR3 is TGTGCCAGTAATGGTAACATGAACACTGAAGCTTTCTTT. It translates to CASNGNMNTEAFF.

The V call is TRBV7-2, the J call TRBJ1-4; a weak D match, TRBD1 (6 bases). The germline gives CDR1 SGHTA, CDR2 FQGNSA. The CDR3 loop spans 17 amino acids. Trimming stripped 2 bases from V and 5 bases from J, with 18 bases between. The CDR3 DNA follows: TGTGCCAGCAGCTTAACCCGGGGCGGGGGCGGAAATGAAAAACTGTTTTTT. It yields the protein CASSLTRGGGGNEKLFF.

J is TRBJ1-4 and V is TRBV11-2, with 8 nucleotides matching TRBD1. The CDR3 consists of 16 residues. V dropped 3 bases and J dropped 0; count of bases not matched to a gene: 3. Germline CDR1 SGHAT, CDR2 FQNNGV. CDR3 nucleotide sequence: TGTGCCAGCAGCTTCCCAGGGGGCCCAACTAATGAAAAACTGTTTTTT. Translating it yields CASSFPGGPTNEKLFF.

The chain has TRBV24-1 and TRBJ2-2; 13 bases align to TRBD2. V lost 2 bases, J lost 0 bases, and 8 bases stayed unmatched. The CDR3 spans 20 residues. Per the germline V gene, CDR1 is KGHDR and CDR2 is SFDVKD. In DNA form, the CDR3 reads TGTGCCACCAGTGATTCTAGACTAGCGGGGGGCCCTTCGAACACCGGGGAGCTGTTTTTT. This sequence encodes CATSDSRLAGGPSNTGELFF.